This TCR beta chain originates from a study of siplizumab effects on memory and regulatory T cells. Study-level findings and limits: On average, under 75% of mappable alloreactive CD4+ clones were Treg-derived under siplizumab, against about 25% in controls. Roughly 75-97% of proliferating CD4+ or CD8+ clones lacked a naive or memory phenotype that could be assigned.

Germline trimming cut 7 bases from V and 0 bases from J; bases unmatched to any gene: 4. The CDR3 is made up of 15 amino acids. Germline V gene lookup returns CDR1 MDHEN and CDR2 SYDVKM. Each sample yielded roughly 9.3 x 10^4 assayed TCR templates. TCRdb keeps only in-frame clones here, not all; method: immunoSEQ multiplex PCR. The table records over 90,000 clones, 92% of them present only once. In regard to this clone: What it binds is not known.

Sequences were obtained from CD4+ T cells sorted from blood. This clonotype was obtained from a human donor in good health. The chain uses TRBV28 and TRBJ2-1; 9 nucleotides line up with TRBD2. In nucleotides, the CDR3 is TGTGCCAGCACCGATAGCGGGAGCTCCTACAATGAGCAGTTCTTC. Its translation is CASTDSGSSYNEQFF.